Detailed here is one TCR beta chain. Its cognate antigen is unknown. Looked up from germline, CDR1 is ENHRY and CDR2 is SYGVKD. The CDR3 spans 14 residues. V dropped 2 bases and J dropped 7 bases, with 11 bases sitting between them. This entry belongs to a study of cytomegalovirus exposure and HLA in healthy donors. The PCR made use of 60 Vbeta and 13 Jbeta primers. Method: immunoSEQ multiplex PCR; TCRdb's copy keeps in-frame clones and lacks some. The table lists about 190,000 clones, 87% of them singletons. Study outcomes and limitations: It was approximately 150 TCR beta chains that were listed as cytomegalovirus-associated. DRB1 had the most TCR associations and HLA-C the fewest, a later analysis found, with rates varying by HLA locus. Confirmation in vitro established that three CMV-associated chains were specific for CMV antigens. Later on, an analysis tied 15,000 or so TCR beta sequences to HLA alleles at 0.05 false discovery rate.

This receptor was taken from a man aged 25 to 40 in good health and CMV-seronegative. Sequenced: PBMCs. V is TRBV10-3 and J is TRBJ1-4; perhaps TRBD1 as D (6 bases). The chain's CDR3 is CAISETGKGEKLFF. The CDR3 region has the DNA TGTGCCATCAGTGAGACAGGGAAAGGTGAAAAACTGTTTTTT.